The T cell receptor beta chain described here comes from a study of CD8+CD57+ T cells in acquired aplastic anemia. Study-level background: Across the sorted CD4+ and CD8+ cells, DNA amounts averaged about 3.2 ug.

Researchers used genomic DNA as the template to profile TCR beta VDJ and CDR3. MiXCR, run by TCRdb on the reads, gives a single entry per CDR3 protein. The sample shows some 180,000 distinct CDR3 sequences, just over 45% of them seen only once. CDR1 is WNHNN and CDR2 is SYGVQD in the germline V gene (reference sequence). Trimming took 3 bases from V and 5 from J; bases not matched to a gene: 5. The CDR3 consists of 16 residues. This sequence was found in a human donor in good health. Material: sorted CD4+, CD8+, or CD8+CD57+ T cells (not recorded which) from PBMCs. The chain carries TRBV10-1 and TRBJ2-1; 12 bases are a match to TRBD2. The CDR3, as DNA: TGCGCCAGCAGTGACCCAAGACTAGCGGGAGACAATGAGCAGTTCTTC. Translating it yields CASSDPRLAGDNEQFF.